This record covers a single T cell receptor beta chain. Some clones are missing from TCRdb's copy, which holds only in-frame ones; the method was immunoSEQ multiplex PCR. The sample holds around 42,000 clones, about 91% seen once. This specimen comes from a study of T cell changes during pregnancy in multiple sclerosis. Germline values: CDR1 GTSNPN, CDR2 SVGIG (reference sequence). The CDR3 contains 14 residues. V lost 2 bases and J lost 0, with 7 bases in between. The origin of this receptor is a female donor with multiple sclerosis, enrolled in a pregnancy study. Sequenced material: CD4+ T cells from peripheral blood mononuclear cells, taken in the third trimester of pregnancy. V and J are TRBV30 and TRBJ1-4; D unresolved. CDR3 bases: TGTGCCTGGAGTAGCGGTCCAACTAATGAAAAACTGTTTTTT. Translation: CAWSSGPTNEKLFF.